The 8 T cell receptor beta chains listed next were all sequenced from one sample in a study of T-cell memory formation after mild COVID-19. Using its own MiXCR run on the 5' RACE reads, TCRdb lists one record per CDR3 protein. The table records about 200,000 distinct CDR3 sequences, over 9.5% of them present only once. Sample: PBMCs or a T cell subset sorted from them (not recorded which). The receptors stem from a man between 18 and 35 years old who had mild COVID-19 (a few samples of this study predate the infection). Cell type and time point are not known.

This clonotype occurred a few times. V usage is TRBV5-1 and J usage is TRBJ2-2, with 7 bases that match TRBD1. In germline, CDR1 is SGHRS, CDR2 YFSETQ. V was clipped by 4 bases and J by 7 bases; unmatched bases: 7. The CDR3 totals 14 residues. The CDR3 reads CASSTDREHGELFF. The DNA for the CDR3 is TGCGCCAGCAGCACCGACAGGGAGCACGGGGAGCTGTTTTTT.

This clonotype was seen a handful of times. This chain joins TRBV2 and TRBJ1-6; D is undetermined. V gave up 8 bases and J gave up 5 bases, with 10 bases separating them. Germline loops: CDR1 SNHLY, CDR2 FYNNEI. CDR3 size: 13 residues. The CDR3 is CASQTFHNSPLHF. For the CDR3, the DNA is TGTGCCAGCCAGACATTCCATAATTCACCCCTCCACTTT.

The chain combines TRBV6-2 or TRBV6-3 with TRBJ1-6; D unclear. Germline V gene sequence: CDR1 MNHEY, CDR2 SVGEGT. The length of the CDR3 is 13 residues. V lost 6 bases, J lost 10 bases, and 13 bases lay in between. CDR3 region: CASSDDRDSPLHF. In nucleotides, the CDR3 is TGTGCCAGCAGCGATGACCGCGACTCACCCCTCCACTTT.

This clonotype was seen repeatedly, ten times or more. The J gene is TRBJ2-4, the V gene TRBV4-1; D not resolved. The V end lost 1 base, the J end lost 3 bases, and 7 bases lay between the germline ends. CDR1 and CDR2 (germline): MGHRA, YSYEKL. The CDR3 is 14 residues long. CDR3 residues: CASSQVLDKNIQYF. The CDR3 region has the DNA TGCGCCAGCAGCCAAGTCCTGGACAAAAACATTCAGTACTTC.

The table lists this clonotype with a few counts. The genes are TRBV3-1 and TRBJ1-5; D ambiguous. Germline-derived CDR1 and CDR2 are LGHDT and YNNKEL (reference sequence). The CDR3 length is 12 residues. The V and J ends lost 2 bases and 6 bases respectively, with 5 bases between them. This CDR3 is CASSQQGQPQHF. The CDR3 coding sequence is TGTGCCAGCAGCCAACAAGGTCAGCCCCAGCATTTT.

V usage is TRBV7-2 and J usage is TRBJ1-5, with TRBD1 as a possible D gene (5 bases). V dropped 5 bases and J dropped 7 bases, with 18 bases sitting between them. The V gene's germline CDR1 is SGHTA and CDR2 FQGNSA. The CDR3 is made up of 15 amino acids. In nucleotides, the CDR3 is TGTGCCAGCAGCCAGGGACGGGGCGGAAGACAGCCCCAGCATTTT. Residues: CASSQGRGGRQPQHF.

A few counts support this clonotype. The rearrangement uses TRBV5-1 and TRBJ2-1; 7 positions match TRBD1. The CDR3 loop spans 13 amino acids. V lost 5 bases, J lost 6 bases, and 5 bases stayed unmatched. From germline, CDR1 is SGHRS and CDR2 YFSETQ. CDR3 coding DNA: TGCGCCAGCAGTTGGGCAGGGGGCAATGAGCAGTTCTTC. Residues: CASSWAGGNEQFF.

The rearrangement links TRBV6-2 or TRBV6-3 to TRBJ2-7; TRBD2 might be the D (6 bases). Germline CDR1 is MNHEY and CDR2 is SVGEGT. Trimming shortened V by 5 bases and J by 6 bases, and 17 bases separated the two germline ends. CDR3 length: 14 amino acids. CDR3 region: CASSPGRLVIEQYF. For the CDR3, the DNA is TGTGCCAGCAGTCCGGGGAGGCTAGTGATCGAGCAGTACTTC.